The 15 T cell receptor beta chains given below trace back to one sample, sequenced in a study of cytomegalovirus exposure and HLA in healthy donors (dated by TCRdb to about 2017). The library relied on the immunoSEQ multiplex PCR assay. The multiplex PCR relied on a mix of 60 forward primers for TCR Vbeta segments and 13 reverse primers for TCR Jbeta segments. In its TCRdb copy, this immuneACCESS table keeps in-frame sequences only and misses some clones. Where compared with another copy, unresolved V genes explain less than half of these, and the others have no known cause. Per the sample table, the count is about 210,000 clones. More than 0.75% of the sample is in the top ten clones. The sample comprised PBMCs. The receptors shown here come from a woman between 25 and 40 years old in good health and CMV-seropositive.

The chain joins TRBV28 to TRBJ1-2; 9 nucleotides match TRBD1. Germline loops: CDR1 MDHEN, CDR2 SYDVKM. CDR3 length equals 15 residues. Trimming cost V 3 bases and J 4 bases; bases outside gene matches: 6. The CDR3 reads CASSFSGTGSYGYTF. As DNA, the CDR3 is TGTGCCAGCAGTTTCTCCGGGACAGGGAGCTATGGCTACACCTTC.

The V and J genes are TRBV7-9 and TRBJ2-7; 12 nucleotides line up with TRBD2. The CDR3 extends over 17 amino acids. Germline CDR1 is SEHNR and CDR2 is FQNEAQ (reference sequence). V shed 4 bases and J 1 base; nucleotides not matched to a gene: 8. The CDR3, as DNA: TGTGCCAGCAGCTCGACTAGCGGGAGCCTCCCTTCCTACGAGCAGTACTTC. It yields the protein CASSSTSGSLPSYEQYF.

The CDR3 DNA follows: TGTGCCATCAGACGGGGAGTCAATCAGCCCCAGCATTTT. This translates into CAIRRGVNQPQHF. The chain links TRBV10-3 to TRBJ1-5; no reliable D call. This CDR3 comprises 13 residues. CDR1 and CDR2 (germline): ENHRY, SYGVKD. Trimming took 6 bases from V and 3 from J, leaving 9 bases between them.

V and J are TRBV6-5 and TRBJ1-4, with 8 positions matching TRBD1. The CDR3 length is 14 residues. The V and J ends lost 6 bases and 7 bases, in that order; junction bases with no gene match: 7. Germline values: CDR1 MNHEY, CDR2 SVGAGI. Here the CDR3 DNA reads TGTGCCAGCAGGGGACAGGATTTGGGTGAAAAACTGTTTTTT. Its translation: CASRGQDLGEKLFF.

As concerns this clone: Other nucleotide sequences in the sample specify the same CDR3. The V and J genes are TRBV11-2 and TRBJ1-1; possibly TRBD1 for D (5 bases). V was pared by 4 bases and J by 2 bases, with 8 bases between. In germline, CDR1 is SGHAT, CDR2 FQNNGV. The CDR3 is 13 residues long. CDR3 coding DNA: TGTGCCAGCAGCTCCGACAGAAACACTGAAGCTTTCTTT. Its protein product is CASSSDRNTEAFF.

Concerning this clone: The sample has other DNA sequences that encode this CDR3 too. As DNA, the CDR3 is TGTGCCAGCAGTGAAGGTCTCAGCACAGATACGCAGTATTTT. Protein sequence: CASSEGLSTDTQYF. The V and J genes are TRBV2 and TRBJ2-3; D is unresolved. The CDR3 extends over 14 amino acids. Trimming removed 1 base from V and 0 bases from J, with 5 bases in between. Germline V gene sequence: CDR1 SNHLY, CDR2 FYNNEI.

The CDR3, as DNA: TGTGCCAGCTCACCACAATCGTTAGCCGAGGCGGGCACCGGGGAGCTGTTTTTT. Translation gives CASSPQSLAEAGTGELFF. This chain joins TRBV18 and TRBJ2-2, with TRBD2 as a possible D gene (5 bases). CDR3 length: 18 residues. Germline V CDR1 and CDR2: KGHSH, LQKENI. Trimming took off 1 base at V and 4 bases at J, with 19 bases between the two ends.

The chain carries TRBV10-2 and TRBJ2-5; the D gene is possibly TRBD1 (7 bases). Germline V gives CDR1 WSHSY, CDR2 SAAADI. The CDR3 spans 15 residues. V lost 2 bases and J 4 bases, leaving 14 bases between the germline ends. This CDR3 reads CASSESRGVRETQYF. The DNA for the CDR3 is TGCGCCAGCAGTGAGAGCAGGGGGGTAAGAGAGACCCAGTACTTC.

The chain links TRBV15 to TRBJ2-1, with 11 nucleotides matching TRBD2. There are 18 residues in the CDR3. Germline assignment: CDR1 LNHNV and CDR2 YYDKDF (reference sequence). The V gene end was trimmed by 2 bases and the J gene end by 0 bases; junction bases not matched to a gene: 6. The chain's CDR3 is CATSRQWTSGSSYNEQFF. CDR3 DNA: TGTGCCACCAGCAGACAGTGGACTAGCGGGTCCTCCTACAATGAGCAGTTCTTC. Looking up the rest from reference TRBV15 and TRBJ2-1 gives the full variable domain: DAMVIQNPRYQVTQFGKPVTLSCSQTLNHNVMYWYQQKSSQAPKLLFHYYDKDFNNEADTPDNFQSRRPNTSFCFLDIRSPGLGDTAMYLCATSRQWTSGSSYNEQFFGPGTRLTVL.

CDR3 coding DNA: TGTGCCAGTAGTATAAGTCTGTATAGTAACCATGAGCAGTTCTTC. Amino acids: CASSISLYSNHEQFF. V is TRBV19 and J is TRBJ2-1, with no clear D. This CDR3 is built from 15 residues. Germline V lookup: CDR1 LNHDA, CDR2 SQIVND (reference sequence). The V gene lost 2 bases and the J gene lost 8 bases, with 16 bases spanning the gap.

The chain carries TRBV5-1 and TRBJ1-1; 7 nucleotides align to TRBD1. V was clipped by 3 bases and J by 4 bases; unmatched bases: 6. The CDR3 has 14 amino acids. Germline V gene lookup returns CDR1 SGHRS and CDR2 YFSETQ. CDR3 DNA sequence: TGCGCCAGCAGCTCGACAGGGTCGAGCACTGAAGCTTTCTTT. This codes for CASSSTGSSTEAFF.

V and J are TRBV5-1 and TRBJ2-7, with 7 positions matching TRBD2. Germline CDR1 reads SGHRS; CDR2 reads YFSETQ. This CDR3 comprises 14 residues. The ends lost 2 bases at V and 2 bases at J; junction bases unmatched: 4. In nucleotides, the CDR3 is TGCGCCAGCAGCTTTGGGAGGGGAACCTACGAGCAGTACTTC. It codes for CASSFGRGTYEQYF. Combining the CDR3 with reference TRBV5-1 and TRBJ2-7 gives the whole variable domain KAGVTQTPRYLIKTRGQQVTLSCSPISGHRSVSWYQQTPGQGLQFLFEYFSETQRNKGNFPGRFSGRQFSNSRSEMNVSTLELGDSALYLCASSFGRGTYEQYFGPGTRLTVT.

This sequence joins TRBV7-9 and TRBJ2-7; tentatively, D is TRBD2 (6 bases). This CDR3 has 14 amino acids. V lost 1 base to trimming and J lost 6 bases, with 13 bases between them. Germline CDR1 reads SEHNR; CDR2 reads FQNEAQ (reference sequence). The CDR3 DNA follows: TGTGCCAGCAGCTTAGGCGGGATCCCCCTCGAGCAGTACTTC. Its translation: CASSLGGIPLEQYF.

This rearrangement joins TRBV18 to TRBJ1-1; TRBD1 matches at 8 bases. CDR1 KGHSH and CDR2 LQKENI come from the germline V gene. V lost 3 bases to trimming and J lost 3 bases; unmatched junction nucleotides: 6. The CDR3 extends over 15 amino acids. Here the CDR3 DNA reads TGTGCCAGCTCACCTAGAACGGGACAGGACACTGAAGCTTTCTTT. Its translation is CASSPRTGQDTEAFF.

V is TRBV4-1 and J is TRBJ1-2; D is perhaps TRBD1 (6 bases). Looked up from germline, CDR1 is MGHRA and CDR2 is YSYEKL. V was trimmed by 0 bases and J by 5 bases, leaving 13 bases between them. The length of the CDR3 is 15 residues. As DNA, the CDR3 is TGCGCCAGCAGCCAAGATCGGGGGGCTGGGTATGGCTACACCTTC. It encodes CASSQDRGAGYGYTF.